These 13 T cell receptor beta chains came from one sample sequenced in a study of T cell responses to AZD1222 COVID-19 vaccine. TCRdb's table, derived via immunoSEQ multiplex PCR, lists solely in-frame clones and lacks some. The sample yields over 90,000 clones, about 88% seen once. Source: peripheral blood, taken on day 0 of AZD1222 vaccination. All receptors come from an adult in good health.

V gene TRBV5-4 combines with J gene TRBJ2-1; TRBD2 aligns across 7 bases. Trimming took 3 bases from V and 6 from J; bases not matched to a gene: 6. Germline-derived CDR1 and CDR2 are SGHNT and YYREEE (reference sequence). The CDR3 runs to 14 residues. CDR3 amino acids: CASSSLAVPNEQFF. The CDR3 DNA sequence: TGTGCCAGCAGCTCGCTAGCGGTACCCAATGAGCAGTTCTTC. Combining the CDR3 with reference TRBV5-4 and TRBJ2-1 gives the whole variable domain ETGVTQSPTHLIKTRGQQVTLRCSSQSGHNTVSWYQQALGQGPQFIFQYYREEENGRGNFPPRFSGLQFPNYSSELNVNALELDDSALYLCASSSLAVPNEQFFGPGTRLTVL.

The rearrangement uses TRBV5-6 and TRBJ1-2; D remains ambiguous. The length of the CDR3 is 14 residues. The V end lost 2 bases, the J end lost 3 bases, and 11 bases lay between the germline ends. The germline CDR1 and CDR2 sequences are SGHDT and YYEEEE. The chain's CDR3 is CASSFGGRDYGYTF. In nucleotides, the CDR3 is TGTGCCAGCAGCTTTGGTGGGCGCGACTATGGCTACACCTTC.

CDR3 loop: CASSSIGNNEQFF. The DNA for the CDR3 is TGTGCCAGTAGTTCCATAGGCAACAATGAGCAGTTCTTC. The chain links TRBV19 to TRBJ2-1; no firm D call. The germline V gene has CDR1 LNHDA and CDR2 SQIVND (reference sequence). V lost 5 bases, J lost 5 bases, and 10 bases lay in between. The CDR3 runs to 13 residues. The whole variable domain, remainder taken from reference TRBV19 and TRBJ2-1, is DGGITQSPKYLFRKEGQNVTLSCEQNLNHDAMYWYRQDPGQGLRLIYYSQIVNDFQKGDIAEGYSVSREKKESFPLTVTSAQKNPTAFYLCASSSIGNNEQFFGPGTRLTVL.

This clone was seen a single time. CDR3: CASSPNNYGYTF. CDR3 nucleotide sequence: TGTGCCAGCAGCCCGAACAACTATGGCTACACCTTC. The chain has TRBV5-4 and TRBJ1-2; D not resolved. Trimming removed 4 bases at V and 2 bases at J, with 6 bases between. This CDR3 region has 12 residues. Germline V lookup: CDR1 SGHNT, CDR2 YYREEE (reference sequence).

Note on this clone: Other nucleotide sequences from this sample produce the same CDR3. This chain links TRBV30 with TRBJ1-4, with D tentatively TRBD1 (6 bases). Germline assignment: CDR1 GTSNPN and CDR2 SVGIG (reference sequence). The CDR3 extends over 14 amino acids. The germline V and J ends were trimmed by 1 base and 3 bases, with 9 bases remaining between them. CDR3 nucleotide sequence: TGTGCCTGGAGTGGGGGGGGCCCTAATGAAAAACTGTTTTTT. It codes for CAWSGGGPNEKLFF.

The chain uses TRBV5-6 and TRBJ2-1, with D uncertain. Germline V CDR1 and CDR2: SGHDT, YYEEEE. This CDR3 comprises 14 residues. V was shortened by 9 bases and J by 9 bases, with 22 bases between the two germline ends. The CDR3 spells CATLLRARTSEQFF. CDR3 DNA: TGTGCCACCCTCCTCCGGGCTAGAACAAGTGAGCAGTTCTTC. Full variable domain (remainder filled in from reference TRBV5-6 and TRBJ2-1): DAGVTQSPTHLIKTRGQQVTLRCSPKSGHDTVSWYQQALGQGPQFIFQYYEEEERQRGNFPDRFSGHQFPNYSSELNVNALLLGDSALYLCATLLRARTSEQFFGPGTRLTVL.

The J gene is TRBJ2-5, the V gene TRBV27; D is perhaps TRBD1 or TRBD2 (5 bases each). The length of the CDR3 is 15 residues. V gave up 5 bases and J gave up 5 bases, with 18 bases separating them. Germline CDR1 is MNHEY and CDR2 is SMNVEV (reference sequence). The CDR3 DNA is TGTGCCAGCAGTAAGTGGCAAGGGGAGAAGGAGACCCAGTACTTC. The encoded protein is CASSKWQGEKETQYF.

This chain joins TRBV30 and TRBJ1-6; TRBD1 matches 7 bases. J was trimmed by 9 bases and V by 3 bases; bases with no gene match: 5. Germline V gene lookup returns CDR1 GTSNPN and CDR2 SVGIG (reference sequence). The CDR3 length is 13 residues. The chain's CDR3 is CAWRTGKGSPLHF. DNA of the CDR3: TGTGCCTGGAGGACAGGGAAGGGTTCACCCCTCCACTTT.

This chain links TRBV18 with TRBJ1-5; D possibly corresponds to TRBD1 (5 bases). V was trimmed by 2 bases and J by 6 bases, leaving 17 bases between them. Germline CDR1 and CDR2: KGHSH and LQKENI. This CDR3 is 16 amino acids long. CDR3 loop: CASSPDTPGSGQPQHF. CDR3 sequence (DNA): TGTGCCAGCTCACCAGACACCCCAGGGTCCGGTCAGCCCCAGCATTTT.

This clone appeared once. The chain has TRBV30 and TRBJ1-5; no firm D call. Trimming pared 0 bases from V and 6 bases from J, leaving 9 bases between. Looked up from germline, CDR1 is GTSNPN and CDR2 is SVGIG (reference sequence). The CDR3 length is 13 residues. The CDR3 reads CAWSVRSGQPQHF. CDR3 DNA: TGTGCCTGGAGTGTACGGTCCGGTCAGCCCCAGCATTTT.

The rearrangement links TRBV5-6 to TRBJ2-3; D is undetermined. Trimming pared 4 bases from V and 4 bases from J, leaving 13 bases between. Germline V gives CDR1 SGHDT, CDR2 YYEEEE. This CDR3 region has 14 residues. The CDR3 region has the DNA TGTGCCAGCAGCCCCAGTTGGTCATCAGATACGCAGTATTTT. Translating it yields CASSPSWSSDTQYF.

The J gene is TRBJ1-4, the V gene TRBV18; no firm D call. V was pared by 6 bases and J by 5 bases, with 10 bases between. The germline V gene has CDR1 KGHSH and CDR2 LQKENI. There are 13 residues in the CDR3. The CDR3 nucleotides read TGTGCCAGCTCCCGAAGAAGGAATGAAAAACTGTTTTTT. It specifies CASSRRRNEKLFF.

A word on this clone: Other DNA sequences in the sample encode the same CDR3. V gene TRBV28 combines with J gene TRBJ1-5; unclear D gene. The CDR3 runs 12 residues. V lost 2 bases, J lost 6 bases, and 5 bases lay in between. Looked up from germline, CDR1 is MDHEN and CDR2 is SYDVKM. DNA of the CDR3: TGTGCCAGCAGTTTAGGAGTTCAGCCCCAGCATTTT. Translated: CASSLGVQPQHF.